The present T cell receptor beta chain was sequenced within a study of cytomegalovirus exposure and HLA in healthy donors. 60 Vbeta and 13 Jbeta primers were used in PCR. TCRdb's table, derived via immunoSEQ multiplex PCR, lists solely in-frame clones and lacks some. Here the sample table reports 96,000 or so clones. V was pared by 5 bases and J by 3 bases, with 16 bases between. The CDR3 has 15 amino acids. The germline V gene encodes CDR1 SGHTA and CDR2 FQGTGA. Sequenced material: PBMCs. V usage is TRBV7-3 and J usage is TRBJ1-1; possible D gene TRBD1, 6 bases. The sequence was collected from a girl aged 5 to 17 in good health and CMV-seropositive. Here the CDR3 reads CASSEQGGGDTEAFF. CDR3 bases: TGTGCCAGCAGCGAACAAGGGGGTGGGGACACTGAAGCTTTCTTT.